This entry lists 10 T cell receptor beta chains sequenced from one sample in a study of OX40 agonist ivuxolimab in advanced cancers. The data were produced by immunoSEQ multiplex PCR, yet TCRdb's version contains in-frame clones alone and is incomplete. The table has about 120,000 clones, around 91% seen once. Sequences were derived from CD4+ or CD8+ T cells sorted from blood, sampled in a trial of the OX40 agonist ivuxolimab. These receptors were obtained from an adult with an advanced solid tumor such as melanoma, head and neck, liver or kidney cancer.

CDR3 bases: TGTGCCAGCAGCCTTGGACAGGCCCAGCCCCAGCATTTT. Amino acids: CASSLGQAQPQHF. This chain joins TRBV7-2 and TRBJ1-5; 7 nucleotides align to TRBD1. Germline V gene data show CDR1 as SGHTA and CDR2 as FQGNSA. The V segment lost 5 bases and the J segment 7 bases; nucleotides outside the gene matches: 5. CDR3 size: 13 residues.

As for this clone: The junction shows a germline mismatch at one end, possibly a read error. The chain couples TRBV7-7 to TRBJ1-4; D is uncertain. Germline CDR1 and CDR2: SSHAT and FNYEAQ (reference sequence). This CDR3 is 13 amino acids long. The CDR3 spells CASSLADGEKLFF. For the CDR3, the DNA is TGTGCTAGCAGCTTAGCCGACGGGGAAAAACTGTTTTTT.

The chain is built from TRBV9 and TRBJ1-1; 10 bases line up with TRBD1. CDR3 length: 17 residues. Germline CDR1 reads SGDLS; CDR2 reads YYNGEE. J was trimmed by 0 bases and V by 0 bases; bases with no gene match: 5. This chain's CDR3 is CASSVATGGKVNTEAFF. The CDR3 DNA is TGTGCCAGCAGCGTAGCGACAGGGGGCAAGGTGAACACTGAAGCTTTCTTT.

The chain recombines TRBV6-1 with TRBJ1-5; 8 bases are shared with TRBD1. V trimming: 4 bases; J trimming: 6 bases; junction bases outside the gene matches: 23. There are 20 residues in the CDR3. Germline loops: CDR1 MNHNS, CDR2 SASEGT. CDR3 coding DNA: TGTGCCAGCAGTGCTACAGGGGGGCAAGGGTCAGTAGGATTGGGTCAGCCCCAGCATTTT. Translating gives CASSATGGQGSVGLGQPQHF.

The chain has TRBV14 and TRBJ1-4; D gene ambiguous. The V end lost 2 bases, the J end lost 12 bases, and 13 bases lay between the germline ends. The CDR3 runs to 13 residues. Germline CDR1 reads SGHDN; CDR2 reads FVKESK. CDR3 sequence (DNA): TGTGCCAGCAGCCAAATCGACCGGTACGAACTGTTTTTT. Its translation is CASSQIDRYELFF. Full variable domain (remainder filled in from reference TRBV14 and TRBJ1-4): EAGVTQFPSHSVIEKGQTVTLRCDPISGHDNLYWYRRVMGKEIKFLLHFVKESKQDESGMPNNRFLAERTGGTYSTLKVQPAELEDSGVYFCASSQIDRYELFFGSGTQLSVL.

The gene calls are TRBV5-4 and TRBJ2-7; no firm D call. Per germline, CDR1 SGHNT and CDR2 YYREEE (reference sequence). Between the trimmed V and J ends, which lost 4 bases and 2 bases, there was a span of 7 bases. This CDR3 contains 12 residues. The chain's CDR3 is CASSTGPYEQYF. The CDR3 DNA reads TGTGCCAGCAGCACGGGCCCCTACGAGCAGTACTTC.

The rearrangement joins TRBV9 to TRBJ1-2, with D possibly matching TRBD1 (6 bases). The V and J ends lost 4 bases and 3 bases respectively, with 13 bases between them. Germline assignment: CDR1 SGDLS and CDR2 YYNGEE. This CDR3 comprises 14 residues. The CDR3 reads CASSQEHRDYGYTF. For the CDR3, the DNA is TGTGCCAGCAGCCAGGAACACAGGGACTATGGCTACACCTTC.

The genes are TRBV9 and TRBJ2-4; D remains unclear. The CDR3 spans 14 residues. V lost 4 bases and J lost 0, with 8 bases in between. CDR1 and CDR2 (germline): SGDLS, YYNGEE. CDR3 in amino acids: CASSSRGAKNIQYF. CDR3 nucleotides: TGTGCCAGCAGCTCCCGTGGAGCCAAAAACATTCAGTACTTC.

CDR3 loop: CASSLDPAPEAFF. DNA for the CDR3: TGTGCCAGCAGCTTGGACCCGGCCCCTGAAGCTTTCTTT. The chain joins TRBV5-8 to TRBJ1-1; D gene ambiguous. The germline V and J ends were trimmed by 0 bases and 6 bases, with 9 bases remaining between them. CDR3 size: 13 residues. CDR1 is SGHTS, CDR2 YDEGEE, per germline.

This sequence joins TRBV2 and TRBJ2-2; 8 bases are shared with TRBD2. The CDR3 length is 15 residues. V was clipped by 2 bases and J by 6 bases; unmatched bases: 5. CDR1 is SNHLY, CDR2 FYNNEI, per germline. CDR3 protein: CASSELGLEAGELFF. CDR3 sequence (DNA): TGTGCCAGCAGTGAACTGGGACTAGAGGCCGGGGAGCTGTTTTTT.